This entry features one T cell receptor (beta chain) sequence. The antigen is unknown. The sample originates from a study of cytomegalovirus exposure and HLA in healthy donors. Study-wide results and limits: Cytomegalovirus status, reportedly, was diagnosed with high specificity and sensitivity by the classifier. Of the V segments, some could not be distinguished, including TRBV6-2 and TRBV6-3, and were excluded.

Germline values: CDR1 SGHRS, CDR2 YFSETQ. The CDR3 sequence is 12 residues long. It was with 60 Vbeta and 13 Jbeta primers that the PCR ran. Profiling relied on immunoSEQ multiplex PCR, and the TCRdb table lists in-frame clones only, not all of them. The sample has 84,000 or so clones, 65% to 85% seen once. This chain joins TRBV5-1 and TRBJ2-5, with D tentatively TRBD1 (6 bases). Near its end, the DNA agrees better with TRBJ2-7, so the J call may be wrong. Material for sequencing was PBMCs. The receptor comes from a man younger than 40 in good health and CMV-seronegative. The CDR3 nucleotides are TGCGCCAGCAGCTCGGACAGCTACGAGCAGTACTTC. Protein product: CASSSDSYEQYF.